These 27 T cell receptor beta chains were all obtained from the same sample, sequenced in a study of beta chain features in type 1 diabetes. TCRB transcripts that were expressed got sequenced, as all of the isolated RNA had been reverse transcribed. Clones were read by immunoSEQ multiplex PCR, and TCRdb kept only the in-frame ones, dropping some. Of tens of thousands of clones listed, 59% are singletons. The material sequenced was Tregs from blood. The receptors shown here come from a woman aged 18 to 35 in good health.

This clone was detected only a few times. CDR3 bases: TGTGCCAGCTCGCACGGGGACAGGGCCTATGGCTACACCTTC. Encoded protein: CASSHGDRAYGYTF. The chain carries TRBV18 and TRBJ1-2; 9 bases align to TRBD1. CDR1 is KGHSH, CDR2 LQKENI, per germline. CDR3 length: 14 residues. The junction had 6 bases not matched to a gene; V was cut back by 6 bases and J by 4 bases.

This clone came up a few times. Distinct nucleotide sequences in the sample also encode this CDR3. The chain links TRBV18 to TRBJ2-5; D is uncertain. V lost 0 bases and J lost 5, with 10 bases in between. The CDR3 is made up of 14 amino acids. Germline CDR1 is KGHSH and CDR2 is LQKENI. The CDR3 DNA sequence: TGTGCCAGCTCACCACCAGGAGCCCGGGAGACCCAGTACTTC. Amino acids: CASSPPGARETQYF.

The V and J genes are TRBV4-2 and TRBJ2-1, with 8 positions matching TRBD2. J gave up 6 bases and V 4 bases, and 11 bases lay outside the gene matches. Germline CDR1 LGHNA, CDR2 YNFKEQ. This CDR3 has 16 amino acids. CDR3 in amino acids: CASSRSGTRDSNEQFF. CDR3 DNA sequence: TGTGCCAGCAGCCGATCCGGGACTAGGGACTCCAATGAGCAGTTCTTC.

The CDR3 spells CASRRQGEGGELFF. The CDR3 coding sequence is TGTGCCAGCAGAAGACAGGGGGAAGGCGGGGAGCTGTTTTTT. The V call is TRBV6-5, the J call TRBJ2-2; 9 bases map to TRBD1. Germline assignment: CDR1 MNHEY and CDR2 SVGAGI. CDR3 size: 14 residues. J lost 7 bases, V lost 6 bases, and 6 bases had no gene match.

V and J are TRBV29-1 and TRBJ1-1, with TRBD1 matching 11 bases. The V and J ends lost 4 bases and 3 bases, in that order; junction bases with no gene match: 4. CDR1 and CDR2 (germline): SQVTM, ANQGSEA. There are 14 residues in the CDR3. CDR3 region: CSVARTGGYTEAFF. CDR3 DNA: TGCAGCGTTGCCCGGACAGGGGGCTACACTGAAGCTTTCTTT.

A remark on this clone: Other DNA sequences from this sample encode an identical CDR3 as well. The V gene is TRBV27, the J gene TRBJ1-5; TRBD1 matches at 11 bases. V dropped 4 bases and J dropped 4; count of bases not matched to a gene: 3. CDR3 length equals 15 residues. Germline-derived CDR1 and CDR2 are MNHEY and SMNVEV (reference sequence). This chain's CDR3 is CASSSGTGGNQPQHF. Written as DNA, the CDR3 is TGTGCCAGCAGTTCCGGGACAGGGGGTAATCAGCCCCAGCATTTT.

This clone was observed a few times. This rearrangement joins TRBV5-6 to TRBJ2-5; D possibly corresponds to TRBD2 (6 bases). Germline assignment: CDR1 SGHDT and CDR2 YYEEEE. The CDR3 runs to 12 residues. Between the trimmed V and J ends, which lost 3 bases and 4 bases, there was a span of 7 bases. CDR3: CASSWEAETQYF. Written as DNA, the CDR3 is TGTGCCAGCAGCTGGGAGGCAGAGACCCAGTACTTC.

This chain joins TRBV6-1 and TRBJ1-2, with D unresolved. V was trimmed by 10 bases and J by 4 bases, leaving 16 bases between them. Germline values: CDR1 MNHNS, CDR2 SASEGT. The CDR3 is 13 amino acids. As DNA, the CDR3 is TGTGCCACCGCCCTAAATTCCTTCTATGGCTACACCTTC. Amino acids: CATALNSFYGYTF.

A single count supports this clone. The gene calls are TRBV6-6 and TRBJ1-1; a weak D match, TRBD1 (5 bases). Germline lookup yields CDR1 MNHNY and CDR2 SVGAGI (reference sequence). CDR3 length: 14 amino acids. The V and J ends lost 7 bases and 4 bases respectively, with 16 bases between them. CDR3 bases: TGTGCCAGCATCCCCCCCGGGGGTAGCACTGAAGCTTTCTTT. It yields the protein CASIPPGGSTEAFF.

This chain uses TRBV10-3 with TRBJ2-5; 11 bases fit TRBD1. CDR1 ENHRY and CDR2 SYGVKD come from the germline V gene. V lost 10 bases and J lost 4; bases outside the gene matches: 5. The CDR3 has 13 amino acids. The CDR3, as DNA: TGTGCCAGCAAGGGACAGGGGGGAGAGACCCAGTACTTC. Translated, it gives CASKGQGGETQYF.

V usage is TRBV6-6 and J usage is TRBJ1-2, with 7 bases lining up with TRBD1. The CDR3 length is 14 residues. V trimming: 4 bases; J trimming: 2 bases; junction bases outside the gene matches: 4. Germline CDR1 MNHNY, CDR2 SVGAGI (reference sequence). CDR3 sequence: CASSLTTGNYGYTF. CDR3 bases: TGTGCCAGCAGTTTGACGACAGGGAACTATGGCTACACCTTC.

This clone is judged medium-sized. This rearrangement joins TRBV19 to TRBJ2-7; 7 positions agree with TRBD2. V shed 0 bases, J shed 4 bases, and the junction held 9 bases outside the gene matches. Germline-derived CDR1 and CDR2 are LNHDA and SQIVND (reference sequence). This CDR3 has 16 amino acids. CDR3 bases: TGTGCCAGTAGTATAGATCGGGAGGCAGGTCGGTACGAGCAGTACTTC. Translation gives CASSIDREAGRYEQYF. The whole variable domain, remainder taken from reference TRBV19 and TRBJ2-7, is DGGITQSPKYLFRKEGQNVTLSCEQNLNHDAMYWYRQDPGQGLRLIYYSQIVNDFQKGDIAEGYSVSREKKESFPLTVTSAQKNPTAFYLCASSIDREAGRYEQYFGPGTRLTVT.

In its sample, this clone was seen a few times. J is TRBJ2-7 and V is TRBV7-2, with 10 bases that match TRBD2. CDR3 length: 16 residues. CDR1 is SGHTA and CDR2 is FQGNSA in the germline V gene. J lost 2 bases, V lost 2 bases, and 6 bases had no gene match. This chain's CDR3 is CASSLSSSGGTYEQYF. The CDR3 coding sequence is TGTGCCAGCAGCTTATCCTCTAGCGGGGGTACCTACGAGCAGTACTTC.

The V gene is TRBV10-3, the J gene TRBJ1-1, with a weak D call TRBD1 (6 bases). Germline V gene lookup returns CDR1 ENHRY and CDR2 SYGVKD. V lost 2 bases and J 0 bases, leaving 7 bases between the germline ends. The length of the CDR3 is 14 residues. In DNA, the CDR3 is TGTGCCATCAGTGAGACAGGGATGAACACTGAAGCTTTCTTT. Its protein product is CAISETGMNTEAFF.

CDR3 nucleotide sequence: TGTGCCAGCGCGGGGGGGAGGAGCTCCTACAATGAGCAGTTCTTC. Translated, it gives CASAGGRSSYNEQFF. This rearrangement joins TRBV7-3 to TRBJ2-1, with 9 positions matching TRBD2. Germline V CDR1 and CDR2: SGHTA, FQGTGA. V was pared by 8 bases and J by 0 bases, with 5 bases of the junction left unmatched. CDR3 length: 15 amino acids.

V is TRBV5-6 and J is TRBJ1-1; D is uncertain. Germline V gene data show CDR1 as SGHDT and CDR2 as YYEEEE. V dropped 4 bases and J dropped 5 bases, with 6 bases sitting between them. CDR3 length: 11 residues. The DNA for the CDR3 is TGTGCCAGCAGCCGGAGGACTGAAGCTTTCTTT. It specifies CASSRRTEAFF.

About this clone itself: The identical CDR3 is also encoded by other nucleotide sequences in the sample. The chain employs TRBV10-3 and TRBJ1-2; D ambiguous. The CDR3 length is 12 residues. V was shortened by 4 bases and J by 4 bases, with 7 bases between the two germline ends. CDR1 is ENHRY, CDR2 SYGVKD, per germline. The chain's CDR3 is CAISAEGYGYTF. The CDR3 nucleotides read TGTGCCATCAGTGCAGAGGGCTATGGCTACACCTTC.

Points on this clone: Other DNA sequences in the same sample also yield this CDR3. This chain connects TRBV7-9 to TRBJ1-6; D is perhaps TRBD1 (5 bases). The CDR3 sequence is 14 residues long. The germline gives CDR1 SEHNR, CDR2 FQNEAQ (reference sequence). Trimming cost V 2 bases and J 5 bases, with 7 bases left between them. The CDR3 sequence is CASSLSQDNSPLHF. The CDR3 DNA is TGTGCCAGCAGCTTATCACAGGATAATTCACCCCTCCACTTT.

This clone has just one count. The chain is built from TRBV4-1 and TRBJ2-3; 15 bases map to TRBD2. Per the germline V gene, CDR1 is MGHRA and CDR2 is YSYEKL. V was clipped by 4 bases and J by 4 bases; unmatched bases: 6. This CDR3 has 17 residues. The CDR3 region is CASSRGLAGGTSDTQYF. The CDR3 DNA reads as TGCGCCAGCAGCCGAGGACTAGCGGGGGGGACCTCAGATACGCAGTATTTT.

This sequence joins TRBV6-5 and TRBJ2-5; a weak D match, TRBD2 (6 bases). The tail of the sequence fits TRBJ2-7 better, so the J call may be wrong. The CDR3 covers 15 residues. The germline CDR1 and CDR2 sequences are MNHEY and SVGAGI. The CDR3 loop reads CASSPNTRGYYEQYF. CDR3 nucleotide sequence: TGTGCCAGCAGCCCTAACACTCGGGGGTACTACGAGCAGTACTTC.

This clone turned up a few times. Here the CDR3 reads CASSFRVNYGYTF. The CDR3 bases are TGTGCCAGCAGCTTCAGGGTTAACTATGGCTACACCTTC. The chain couples TRBV7-8 to TRBJ1-2; tentatively, D is TRBD1 (5 bases). CDR1 is SGHVS, CDR2 FQNEAQ, per germline. The CDR3 has 13 amino acids. Between the trimmed V and J ends, which lost 3 bases and 1 base, there was a span of 6 bases.

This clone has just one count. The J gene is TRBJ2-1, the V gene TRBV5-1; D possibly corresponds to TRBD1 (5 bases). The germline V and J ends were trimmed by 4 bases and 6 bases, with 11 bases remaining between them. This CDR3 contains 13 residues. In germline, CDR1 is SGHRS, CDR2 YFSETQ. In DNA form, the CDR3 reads TGCGCCAGCAGCCCCCCAGGGTCCAATGAGCAGTTCTTC. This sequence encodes CASSPPGSNEQFF.

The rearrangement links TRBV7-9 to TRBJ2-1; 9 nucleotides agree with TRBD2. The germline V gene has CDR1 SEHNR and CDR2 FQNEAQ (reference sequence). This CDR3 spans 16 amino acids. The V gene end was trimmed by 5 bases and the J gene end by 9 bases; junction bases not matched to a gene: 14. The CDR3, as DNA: TGTGCCAGCAGCCCGCCCTTATTAGCGGGAGTGGGTGAGCAGTTCTTC. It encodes CASSPPLLAGVGEQFF.

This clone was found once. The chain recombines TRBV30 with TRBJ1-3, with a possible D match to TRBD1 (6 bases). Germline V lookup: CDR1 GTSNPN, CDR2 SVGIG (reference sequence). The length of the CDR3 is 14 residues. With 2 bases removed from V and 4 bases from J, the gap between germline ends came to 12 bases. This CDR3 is CAWSRTVRGNTIYF. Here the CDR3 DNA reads TGTGCCTGGAGTCGGACAGTCAGAGGAAACACCATATATTTT.

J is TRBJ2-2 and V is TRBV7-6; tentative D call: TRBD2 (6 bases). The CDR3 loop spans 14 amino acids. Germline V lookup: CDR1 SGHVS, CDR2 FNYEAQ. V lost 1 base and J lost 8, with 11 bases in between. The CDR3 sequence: CASSLGRGRGELFF. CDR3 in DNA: TGTGCCAGCAGCTTAGGGAGGGGTCGAGGGGAGCTGTTTTTT.

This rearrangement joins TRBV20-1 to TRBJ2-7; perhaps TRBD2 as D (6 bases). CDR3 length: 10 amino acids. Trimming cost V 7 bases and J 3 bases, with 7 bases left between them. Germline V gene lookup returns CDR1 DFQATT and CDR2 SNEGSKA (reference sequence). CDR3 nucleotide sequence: TGCAGTGGCGGGGACTACGAGCAGTACTTC. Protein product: CSGGDYEQYF.

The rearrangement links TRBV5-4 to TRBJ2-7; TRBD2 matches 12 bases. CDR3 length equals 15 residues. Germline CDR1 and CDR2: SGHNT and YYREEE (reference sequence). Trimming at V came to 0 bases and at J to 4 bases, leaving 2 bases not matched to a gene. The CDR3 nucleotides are TGTGCCAGCAGCTTGGGACTAGCGGGAGTATACGAGCAGTACTTC. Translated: CASSLGLAGVYEQYF.